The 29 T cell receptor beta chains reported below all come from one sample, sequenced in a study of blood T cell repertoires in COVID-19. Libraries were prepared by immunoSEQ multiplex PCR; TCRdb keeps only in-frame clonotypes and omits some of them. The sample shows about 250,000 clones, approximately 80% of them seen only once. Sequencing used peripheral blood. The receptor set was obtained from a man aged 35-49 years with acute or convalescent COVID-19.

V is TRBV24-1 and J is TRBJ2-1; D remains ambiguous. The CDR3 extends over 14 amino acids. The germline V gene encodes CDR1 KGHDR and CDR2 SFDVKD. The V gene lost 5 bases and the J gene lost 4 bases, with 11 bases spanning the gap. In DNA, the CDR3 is TGTGCCACCAGTGCGTCCGCCACTTACAATGAGCAGTTCTTC. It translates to CATSASATYNEQFF.

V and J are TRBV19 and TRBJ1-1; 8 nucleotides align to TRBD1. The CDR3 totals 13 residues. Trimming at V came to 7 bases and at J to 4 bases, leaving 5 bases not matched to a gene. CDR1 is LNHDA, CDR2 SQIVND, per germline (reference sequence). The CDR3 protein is CASTGTGSTEAFF. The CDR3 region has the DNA TGTGCCAGTACCGGGACAGGCTCCACTGAAGCTTTCTTT.

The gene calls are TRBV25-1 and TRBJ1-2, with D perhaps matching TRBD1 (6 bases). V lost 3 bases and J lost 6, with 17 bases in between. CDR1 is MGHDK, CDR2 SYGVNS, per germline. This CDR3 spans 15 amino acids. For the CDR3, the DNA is TGTGCCAGCAGTGATTCGGGACAATATCCCCATGGCTACACCTTC. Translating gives CASSDSGQYPHGYTF.

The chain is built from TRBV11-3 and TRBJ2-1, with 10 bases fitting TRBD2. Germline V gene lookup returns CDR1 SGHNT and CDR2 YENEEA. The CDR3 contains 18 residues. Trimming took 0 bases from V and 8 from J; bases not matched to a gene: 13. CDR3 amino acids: CASSLDGIAGGPWDEQFF. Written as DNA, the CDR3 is TGTGCCAGCAGCTTAGATGGGATAGCGGGAGGTCCCTGGGATGAGCAGTTCTTC.

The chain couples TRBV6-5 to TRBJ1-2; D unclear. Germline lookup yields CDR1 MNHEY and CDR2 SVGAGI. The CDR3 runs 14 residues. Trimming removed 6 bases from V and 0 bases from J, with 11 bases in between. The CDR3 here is CASRYEGTNYGYTF. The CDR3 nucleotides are TGTGCCAGCAGATATGAGGGTACTAACTATGGCTACACCTTC.

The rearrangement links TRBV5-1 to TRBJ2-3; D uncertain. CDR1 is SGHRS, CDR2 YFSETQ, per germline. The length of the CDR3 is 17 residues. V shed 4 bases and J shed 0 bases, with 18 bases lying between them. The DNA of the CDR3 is TGCGCCAGCAGCCCCCCAGCTGGCGTAGCTAGCACAGATACGCAGTATTTT. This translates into CASSPPAGVASTDTQYF.

The CDR3 here is CASSYASGETGELFF. In DNA, the CDR3 is TGTGCCAGCAGTTACGCTAGCGGAGAGACCGGGGAGCTGTTTTTT. V and J are TRBV6-6 and TRBJ2-2; 7 nucleotides agree with TRBD2. The CDR3 contains 15 residues. With V trimmed by 2 bases and J by 5 bases, 5 bases remained unmatched. Germline loops: CDR1 MNHNY, CDR2 SVGAGI (reference sequence).

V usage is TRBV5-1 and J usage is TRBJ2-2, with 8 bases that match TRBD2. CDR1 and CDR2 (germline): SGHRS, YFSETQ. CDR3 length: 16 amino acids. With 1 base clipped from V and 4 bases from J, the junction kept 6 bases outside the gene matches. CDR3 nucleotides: TGCGCCAGCAGCTTGATAGTAGCGGGGATCACCGGGGAGCTGTTTTTT. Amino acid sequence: CASSLIVAGITGELFF.

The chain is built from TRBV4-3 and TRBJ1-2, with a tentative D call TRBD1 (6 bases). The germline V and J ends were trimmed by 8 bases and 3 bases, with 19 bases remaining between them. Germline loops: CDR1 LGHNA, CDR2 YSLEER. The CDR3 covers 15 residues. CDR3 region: CASPPGGPLDYGYTF. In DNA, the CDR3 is TGCGCCAGCCCCCCGGGGGGCCCCCTGGACTATGGCTACACCTTC.

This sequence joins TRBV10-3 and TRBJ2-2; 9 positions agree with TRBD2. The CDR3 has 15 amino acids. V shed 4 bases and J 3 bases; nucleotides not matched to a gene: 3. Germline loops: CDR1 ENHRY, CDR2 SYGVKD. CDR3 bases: TGTGCCATCAGTGTCGGCGGGAGGGACACCGGGGAGCTGTTTTTT. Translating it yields CAISVGGRDTGELFF.

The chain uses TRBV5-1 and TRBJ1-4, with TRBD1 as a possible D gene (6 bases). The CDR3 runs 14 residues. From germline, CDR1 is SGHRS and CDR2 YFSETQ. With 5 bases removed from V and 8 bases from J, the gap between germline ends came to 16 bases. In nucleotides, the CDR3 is TGCGCCAGCAGGATCGGACAGAGGGAAGAAAAACTGTTTTTT. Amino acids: CASRIGQREEKLFF.

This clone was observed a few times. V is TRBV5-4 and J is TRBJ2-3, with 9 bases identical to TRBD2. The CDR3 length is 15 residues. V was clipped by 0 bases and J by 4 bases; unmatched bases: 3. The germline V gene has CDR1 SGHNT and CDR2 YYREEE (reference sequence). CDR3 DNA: TGTGCCAGCAGCTTGGATAGCGGGAGTTCAGATACGCAGTATTTT. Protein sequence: CASSLDSGSSDTQYF.

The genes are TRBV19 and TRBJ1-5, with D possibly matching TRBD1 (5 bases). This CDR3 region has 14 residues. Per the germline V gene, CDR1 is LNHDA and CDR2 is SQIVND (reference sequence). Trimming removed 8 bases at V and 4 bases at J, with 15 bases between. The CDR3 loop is CASGGSGGNQPQHF. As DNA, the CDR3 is TGTGCCAGTGGGGGGTCAGGTGGGAATCAGCCCCAGCATTTT.

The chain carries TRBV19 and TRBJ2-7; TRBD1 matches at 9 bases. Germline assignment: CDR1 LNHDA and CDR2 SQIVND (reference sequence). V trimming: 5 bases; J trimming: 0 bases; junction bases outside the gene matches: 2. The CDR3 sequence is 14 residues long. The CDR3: CASSRDRDSYEQYF. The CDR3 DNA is TGTGCCAGTAGTCGGGACAGGGACTCCTACGAGCAGTACTTC.

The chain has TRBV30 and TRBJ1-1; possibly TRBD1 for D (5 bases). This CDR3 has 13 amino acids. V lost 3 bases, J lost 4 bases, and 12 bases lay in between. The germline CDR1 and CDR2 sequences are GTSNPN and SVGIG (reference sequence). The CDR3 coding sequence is TGTGCCTGGAGACAGGCCGGTGGCACTGAAGCTTTCTTT. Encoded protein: CAWRQAGGTEAFF.

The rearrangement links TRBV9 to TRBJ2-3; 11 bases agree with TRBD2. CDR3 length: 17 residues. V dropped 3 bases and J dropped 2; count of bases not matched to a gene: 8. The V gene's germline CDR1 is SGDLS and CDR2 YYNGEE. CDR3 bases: TGTGCCAGCAGCGGTCGACTAGCGGGGACTCTCACAGATACGCAGTATTTT. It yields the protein CASSGRLAGTLTDTQYF.

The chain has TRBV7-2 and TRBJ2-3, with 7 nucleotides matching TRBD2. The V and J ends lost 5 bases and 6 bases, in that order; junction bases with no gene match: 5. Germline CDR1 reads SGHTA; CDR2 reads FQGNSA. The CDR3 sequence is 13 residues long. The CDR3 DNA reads TGTGCCAGCAGCGCGGGGAGGGGCGATACGCAGTATTTT. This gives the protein CASSAGRGDTQYF.

This chain's CDR3 is CASSLAGVPDTQYF. The DNA for the CDR3 is TGTGCCAGCAGCTTAGCGGGAGTACCAGATACGCAGTATTTT. The V gene is TRBV5-6, the J gene TRBJ2-3; 8 positions agree with TRBD2. This CDR3 is built from 14 residues. Per the germline V gene, CDR1 is SGHDT and CDR2 is YYEEEE. V dropped 2 bases and J dropped 4; count of bases not matched to a gene: 3.

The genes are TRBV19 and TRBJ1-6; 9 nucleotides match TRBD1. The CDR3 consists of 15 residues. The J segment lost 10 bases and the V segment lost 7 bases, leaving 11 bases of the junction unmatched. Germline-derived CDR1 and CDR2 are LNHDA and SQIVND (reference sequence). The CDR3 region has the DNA TGTGCCAGTACTACTCCGGGACAGGGTAGGTCACCCCTCCACTTT. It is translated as CASTTPGQGRSPLHF. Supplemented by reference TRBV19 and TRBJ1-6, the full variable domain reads DGGITQSPKYLFRKEGQNVTLSCEQNLNHDAMYWYRQDPGQGLRLIYYSQIVNDFQKGDIAEGYSVSREKKESFPLTVTSAQKNPTAFYLCASTTPGQGRSPLHFGNGTRLTVT.

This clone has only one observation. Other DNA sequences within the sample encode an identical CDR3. The CDR3 loop is CASSLGPGTEAFF. In DNA form, the CDR3 reads TGTGCCAGCAGCTTAGGCCCCGGTACTGAAGCTTTCTTT. This chain joins TRBV11-3 and TRBJ1-1; D is unresolved. Germline V gene sequence: CDR1 SGHNT, CDR2 YENEEA. V lost 1 base to trimming and J lost 5 bases, with 8 bases between them. The CDR3 sequence is 13 residues long.

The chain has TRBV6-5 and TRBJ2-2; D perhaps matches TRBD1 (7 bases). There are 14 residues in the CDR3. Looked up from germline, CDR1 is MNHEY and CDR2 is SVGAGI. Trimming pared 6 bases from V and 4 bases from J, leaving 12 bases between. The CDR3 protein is CASRRQGGTGELFF. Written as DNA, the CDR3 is TGTGCCAGCAGAAGACAGGGAGGCACCGGGGAGCTGTTTTTT.

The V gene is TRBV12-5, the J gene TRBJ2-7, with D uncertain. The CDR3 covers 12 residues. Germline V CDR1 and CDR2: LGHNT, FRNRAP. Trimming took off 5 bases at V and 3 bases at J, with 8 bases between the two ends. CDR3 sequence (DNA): TGTGCTAGTGGTCCCGGCGGCTACGAGCAGTACTTC. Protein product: CASGPGGYEQYF.

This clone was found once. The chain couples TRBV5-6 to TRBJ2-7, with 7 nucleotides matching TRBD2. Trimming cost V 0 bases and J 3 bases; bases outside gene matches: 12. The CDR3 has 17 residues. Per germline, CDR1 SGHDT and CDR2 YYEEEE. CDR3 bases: TGTGCCAGCAGCTTGGGACCGGGAGGCAGGGTGTACTACGAGCAGTACTTC. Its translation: CASSLGPGGRVYYEQYF.

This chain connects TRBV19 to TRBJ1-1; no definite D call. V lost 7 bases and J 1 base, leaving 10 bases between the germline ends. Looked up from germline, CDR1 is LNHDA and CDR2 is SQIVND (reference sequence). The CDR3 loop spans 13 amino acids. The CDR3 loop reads CASTFNRNTEAFF. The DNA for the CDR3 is TGTGCCAGTACCTTCAATAGGAACACTGAAGCTTTCTTT.

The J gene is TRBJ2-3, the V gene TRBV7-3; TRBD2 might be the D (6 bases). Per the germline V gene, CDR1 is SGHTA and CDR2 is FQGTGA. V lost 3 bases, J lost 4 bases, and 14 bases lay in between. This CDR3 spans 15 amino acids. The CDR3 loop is CASSLGGIGSDTQYF. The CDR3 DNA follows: TGTGCCAGCAGCTTGGGCGGGATAGGATCAGATACGCAGTATTTT.

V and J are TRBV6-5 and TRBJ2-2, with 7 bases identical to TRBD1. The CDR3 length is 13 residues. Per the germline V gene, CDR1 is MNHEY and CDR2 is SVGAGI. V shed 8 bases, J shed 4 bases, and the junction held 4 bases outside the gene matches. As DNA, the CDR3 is TGTGCCAGCTTGAGGGGGCCCACCGGGGAGCTGTTTTTT. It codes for CASLRGPTGELFF.

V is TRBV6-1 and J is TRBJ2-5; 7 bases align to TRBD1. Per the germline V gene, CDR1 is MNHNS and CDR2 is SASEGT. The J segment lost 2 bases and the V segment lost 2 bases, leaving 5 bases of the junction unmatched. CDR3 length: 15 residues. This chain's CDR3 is CASSEPGQSQETQYF. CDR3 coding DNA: TGTGCCAGCAGTGAACCGGGACAGTCACAAGAGACCCAGTACTTC.

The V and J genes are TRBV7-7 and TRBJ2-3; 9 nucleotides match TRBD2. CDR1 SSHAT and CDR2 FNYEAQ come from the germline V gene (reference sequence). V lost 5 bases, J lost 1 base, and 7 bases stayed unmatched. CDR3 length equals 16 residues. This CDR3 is CASSPRWTSGTDTQYF. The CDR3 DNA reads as TGTGCCAGCAGCCCCCGATGGACTAGCGGCACAGATACGCAGTATTTT.

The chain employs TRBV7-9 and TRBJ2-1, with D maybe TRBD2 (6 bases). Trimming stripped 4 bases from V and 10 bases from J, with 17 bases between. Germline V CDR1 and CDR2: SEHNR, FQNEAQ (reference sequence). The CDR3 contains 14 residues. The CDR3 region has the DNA TGTGCCAGCAGCTCAGGGACGGGGGAAGACGAGCAGTTCTTC. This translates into CASSSGTGEDEQFF.